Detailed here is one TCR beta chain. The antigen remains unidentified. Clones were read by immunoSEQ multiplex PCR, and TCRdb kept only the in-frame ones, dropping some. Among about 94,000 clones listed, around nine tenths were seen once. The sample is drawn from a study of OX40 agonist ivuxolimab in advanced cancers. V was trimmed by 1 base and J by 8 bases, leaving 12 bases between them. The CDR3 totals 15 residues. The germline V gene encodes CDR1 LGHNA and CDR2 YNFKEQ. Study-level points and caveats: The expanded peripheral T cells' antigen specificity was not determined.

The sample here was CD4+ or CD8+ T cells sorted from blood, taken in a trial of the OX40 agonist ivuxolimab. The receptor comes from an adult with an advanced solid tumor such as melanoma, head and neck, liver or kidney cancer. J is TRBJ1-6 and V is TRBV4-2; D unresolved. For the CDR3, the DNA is TGTGCCAGCAGCCAAGGATTAACGGATTATTCACCCCTCCACTTT. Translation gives CASSQGLTDYSPLHF.